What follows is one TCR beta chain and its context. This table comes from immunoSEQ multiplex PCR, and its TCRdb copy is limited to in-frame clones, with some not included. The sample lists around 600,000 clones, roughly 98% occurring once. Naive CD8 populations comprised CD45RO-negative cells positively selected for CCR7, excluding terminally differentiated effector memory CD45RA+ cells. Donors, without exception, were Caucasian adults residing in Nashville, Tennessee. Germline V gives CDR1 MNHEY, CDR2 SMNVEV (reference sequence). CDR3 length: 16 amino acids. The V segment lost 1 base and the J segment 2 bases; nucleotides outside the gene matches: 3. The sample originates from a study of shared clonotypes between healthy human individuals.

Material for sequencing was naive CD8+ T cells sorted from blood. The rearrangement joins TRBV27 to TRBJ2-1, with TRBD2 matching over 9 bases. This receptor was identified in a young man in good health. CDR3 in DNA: TGTGCCAGCAGTTTATTAGCGGGAGTCCCCTACAATGAGCAGTTCTTC. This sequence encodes CASSLLAGVPYNEQFF.